The 8 T cell receptor beta chains listed next were all sequenced from one sample in a study of shared clonotypes between healthy human individuals. Profiling relied on immunoSEQ multiplex PCR, and the TCRdb table lists in-frame clones only, not all of them. The profile shows some 2,500,000 clones, over 85% of them singletons. Sequenced material: naive CD4+ T cells from PBMCs. Described subset: CD45RA+ positively selected. Every receptor here comes from a man younger than 35 in good health. Some clones in this sample may be carry-over from other donors' samples.

The J gene is TRBJ1-5, the V gene TRBV30; D remains unclear. The CDR3 is 13 residues long. V was shortened by 2 bases and J by 3 bases, with 8 bases between the two germline ends. The germline V gene encodes CDR1 GTSNPN and CDR2 SVGIG (reference sequence). This chain's CDR3 is CAWSPEVNQPQHF. The CDR3 coding sequence is TGTGCCTGGAGTCCGGAAGTCAATCAGCCCCAGCATTTT.

The chain uses TRBV7-2 and TRBJ2-1, with TRBD2 matching 8 bases. This CDR3 comprises 15 residues. The ends lost 0 bases at V and 7 bases at J; junction bases unmatched: 5. The germline CDR1 and CDR2 sequences are SGHTA and FQGNSA. The CDR3 spells CASSLAAGGWNEQFF. The CDR3 bases are TGTGCCAGCAGCTTAGCCGCGGGAGGATGGAATGAGCAGTTCTTC.

V usage is TRBV30 and J usage is TRBJ2-7; D assignment may be TRBD1 or TRBD2 (5 bases each). The CDR3 extends over 15 amino acids. The germline V gene encodes CDR1 GTSNPN and CDR2 SVGIG (reference sequence). Between the trimmed V and J ends, which lost 2 bases and 2 bases, there was a span of 16 bases. For the CDR3, the DNA is TGTGCCTGGAGTTCTTACCCAGGGACCACCTACGAGCAGTACTTC. Translating it yields CAWSSYPGTTYEQYF.

As regards this clone: Other DNA variants within this sample encode the same CDR3. The chain carries TRBV9 and TRBJ2-5; D gene ambiguous. The length of the CDR3 is 13 residues. Per germline, CDR1 SGDLS and CDR2 YYNGEE. V was trimmed by 1 base and J by 5 bases, leaving 9 bases between them. The CDR3 region is CASSVTGVETQYF. The CDR3 bases are TGTGCCAGCAGCGTAACGGGTGTGGAGACCCAGTACTTC. The whole variable domain, remainder taken from reference TRBV9 and TRBJ2-5, is DSGVTQTPKHLITATGQRVTLRCSPRSGDLSVYWYQQSLDQGLQFLIQYYNGEERAKGNILERFSAQQFPDLHSELNLSSLELGDSALYFCASSVTGVETQYFGPGTRLLVL.

As regards this clone: Additional DNA sequences in this sample encode the identical CDR3. The rearrangement links TRBV28 to TRBJ1-2; 8 positions match TRBD1. Per the germline V gene, CDR1 is MDHEN and CDR2 is SYDVKM. The trim removed 2 bases at V and 8 bases at J, leaving 4 bases unmatched. The CDR3 is 13 residues long. This chain's CDR3 is CASSLQGAYGYTF. As DNA, the CDR3 is TGTGCCAGCAGTTTACAGGGGGCGTACGGCTACACCTTC.

The chain uses TRBV6-1 and TRBJ1-2; the match to TRBD1 covers 8 bases. Trimming took 6 bases from V and 8 from J; bases not matched to a gene: 11. Per the germline V gene, CDR1 is MNHNS and CDR2 is SASEGT. The CDR3 contains 14 residues. The chain's CDR3 is CASRERARGQGYTF. The CDR3 DNA follows: TGTGCCAGCAGAGAGAGGGCCAGGGGGCAAGGCTACACCTTC.

The genes are TRBV30 and TRBJ2-5; 9 nucleotides align to TRBD1. The assigned J gene may be wrong: the sequence end matches TRBJ2-7 better. Germline loops: CDR1 GTSNPN, CDR2 SVGIG (reference sequence). CDR3 length equals 13 residues. CDR3: CAWDQGQGYEQYF. CDR3 DNA: TGTGCCTGGGACCAGGGACAGGGATACGAGCAGTACTTC.

The CDR3: CASSPEAGGTNQPQHF. CDR3 nucleotide sequence: TGTGCCAGCAGTCCTGAGGCAGGGGGGACCAATCAGCCCCAGCATTTT. The chain combines TRBV7-8 with TRBJ1-5; 7 nucleotides agree with TRBD1. V lost 6 bases and J lost 3; bases outside the gene matches: 11. CDR3 length: 16 amino acids. Germline V gives CDR1 SGHVS, CDR2 FQNEAQ.